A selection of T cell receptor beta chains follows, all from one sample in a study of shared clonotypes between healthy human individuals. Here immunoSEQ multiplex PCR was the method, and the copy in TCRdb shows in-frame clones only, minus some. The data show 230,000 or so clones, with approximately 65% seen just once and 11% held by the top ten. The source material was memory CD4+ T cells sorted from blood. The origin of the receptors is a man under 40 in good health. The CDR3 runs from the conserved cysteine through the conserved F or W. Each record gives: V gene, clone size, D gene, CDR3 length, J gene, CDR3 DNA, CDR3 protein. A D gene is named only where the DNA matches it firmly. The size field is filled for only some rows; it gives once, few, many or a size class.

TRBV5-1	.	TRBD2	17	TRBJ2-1	TGCGCCAGCAGCTGGGAGACGACTAGCGGGAGCTCGAATGAGCAGTTCTTC	CASSWETTSGSSNEQFF
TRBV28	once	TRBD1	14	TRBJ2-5	TGTGCCAGCAGGATGACAGGGGGCGGCGAGACCCAGTACTTC	CASRMTGGGETQYF
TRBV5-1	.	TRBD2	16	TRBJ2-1	TGCGCCAGCAGCTTGGCCGCTAGCGGGAGTTTCAATGAGCAGTTCTTC	CASSLAASGSFNEQFF
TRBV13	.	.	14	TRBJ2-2	TGTGCCAGCAGGCGAGCCCCCGAACCCGGGGAGCTGTTTTTT	CASRRAPEPGELFF
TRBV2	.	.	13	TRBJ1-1	TGTGCCAGCAGTGACAGGATGGTCACTGAAGCTTTCTTT	CASSDRMVTEAFF
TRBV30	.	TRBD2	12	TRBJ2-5	TGTGCCTGGAGCCACGGGGGGGAGACCCAGTACTTC	CAWSHGGETQYF
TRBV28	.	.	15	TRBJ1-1	TGTGCCAGCAGTTCGAATTACGTCATGAACACTGAAGCTTTCTTT	CASSSNYVMNTEAFF
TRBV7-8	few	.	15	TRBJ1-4	TGTGCCAGCACCCTAGAGGGTTTCGATAATGAAAAACTGTTTTTT	CASTLEGFDNEKLFF
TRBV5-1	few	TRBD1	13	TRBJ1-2	TGCGCCAGCAGCGATGGACAGGGAAATGGCTACACCTTC	CASSDGQGNGYTF
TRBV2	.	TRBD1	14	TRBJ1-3	TGTGCCAGCAGCTTACAGGGGGCTGGAAACACCATATATTTT	CASSLQGAGNTIYF
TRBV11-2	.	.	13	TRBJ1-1	TGTGCCAGCGCCAGTCTATCTAACACTGAAGCTTTCTTT	CASASLSNTEAFF
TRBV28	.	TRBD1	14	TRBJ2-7	TGTGCCAGCAGTTCCCCGGGACAGTTCTACGAGCAGTACTTC	CASSSPGQFYEQYF
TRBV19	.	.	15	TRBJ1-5	TGTGCCAGTAGTATAGACGACGGGGGCGGCCAGCCCCAGCATTTT	CASSIDDGGGQPQHF
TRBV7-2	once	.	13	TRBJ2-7	TGTGCCAGCAGCTACAGTTCCAGCTACGAGCAGTACTTC	CASSYSSSYEQYF
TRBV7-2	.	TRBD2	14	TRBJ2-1	TGTGCCAGCAGCTTCGGACTAGCCTACAATGAGCAGTTCTTC	CASSFGLAYNEQFF